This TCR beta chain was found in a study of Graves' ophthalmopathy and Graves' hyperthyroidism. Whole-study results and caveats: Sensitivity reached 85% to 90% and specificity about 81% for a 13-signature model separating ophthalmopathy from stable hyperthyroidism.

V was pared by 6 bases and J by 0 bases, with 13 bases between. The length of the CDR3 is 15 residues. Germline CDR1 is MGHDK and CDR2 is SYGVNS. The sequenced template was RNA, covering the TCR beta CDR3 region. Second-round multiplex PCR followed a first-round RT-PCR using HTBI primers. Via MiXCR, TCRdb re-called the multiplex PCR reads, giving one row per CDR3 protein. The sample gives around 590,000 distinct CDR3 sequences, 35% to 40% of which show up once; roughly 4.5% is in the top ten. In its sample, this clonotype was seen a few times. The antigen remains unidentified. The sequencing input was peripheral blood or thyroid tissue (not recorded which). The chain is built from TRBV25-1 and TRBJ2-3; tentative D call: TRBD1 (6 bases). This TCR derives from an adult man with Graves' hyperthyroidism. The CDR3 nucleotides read TGTGCCAGCAGCGAAAGTCAGGGGAGCACAGATACGCAGTATTTT. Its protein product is CASSESQGSTDTQYF.